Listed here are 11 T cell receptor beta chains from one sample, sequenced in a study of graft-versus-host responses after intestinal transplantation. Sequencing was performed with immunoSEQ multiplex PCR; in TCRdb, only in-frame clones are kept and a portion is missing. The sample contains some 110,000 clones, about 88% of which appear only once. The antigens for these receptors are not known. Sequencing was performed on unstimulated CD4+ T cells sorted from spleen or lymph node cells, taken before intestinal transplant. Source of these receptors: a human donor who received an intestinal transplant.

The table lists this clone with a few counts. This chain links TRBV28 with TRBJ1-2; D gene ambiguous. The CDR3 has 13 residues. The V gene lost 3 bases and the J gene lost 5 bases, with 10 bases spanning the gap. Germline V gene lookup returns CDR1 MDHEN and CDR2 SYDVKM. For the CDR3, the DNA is TGTGCCAGCAGTTTGGCCAGGAGGTATGGCTACACCTTC. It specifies CASSLARRYGYTF.

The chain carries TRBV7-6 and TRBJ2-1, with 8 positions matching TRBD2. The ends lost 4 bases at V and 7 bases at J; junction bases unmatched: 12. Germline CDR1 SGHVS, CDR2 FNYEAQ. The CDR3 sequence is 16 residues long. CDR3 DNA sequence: TGTGCCAGCAGCTCCGAGCCAGCGGGAGCTAGGAATGAGCAGTTCTTC. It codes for CASSSEPAGARNEQFF.

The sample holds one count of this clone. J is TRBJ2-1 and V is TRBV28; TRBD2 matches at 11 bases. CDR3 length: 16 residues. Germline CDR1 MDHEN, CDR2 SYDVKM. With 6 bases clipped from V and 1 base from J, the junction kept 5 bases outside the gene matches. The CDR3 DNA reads TGTGCCAGCAGAGTTGGGACTAGCGGTTCCTACAATGAGCAGTTCTTC. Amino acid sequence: CASRVGTSGSYNEQFF.

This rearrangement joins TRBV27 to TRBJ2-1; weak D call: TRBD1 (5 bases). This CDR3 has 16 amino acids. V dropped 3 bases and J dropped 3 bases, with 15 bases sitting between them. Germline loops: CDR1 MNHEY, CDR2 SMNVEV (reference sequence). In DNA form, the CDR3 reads TGTGCCAGCAGTTTCAGACAGACGCAAGGCTACAATGAGCAGTTCTTC. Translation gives CASSFRQTQGYNEQFF.

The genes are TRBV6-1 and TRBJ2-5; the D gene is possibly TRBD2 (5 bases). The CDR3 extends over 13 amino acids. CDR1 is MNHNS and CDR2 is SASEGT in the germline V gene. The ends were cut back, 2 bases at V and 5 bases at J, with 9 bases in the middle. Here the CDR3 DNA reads TGTGCCAGCAGTGAACTCCGAGGGGAGACCCAGTACTTC. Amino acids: CASSELRGETQYF.

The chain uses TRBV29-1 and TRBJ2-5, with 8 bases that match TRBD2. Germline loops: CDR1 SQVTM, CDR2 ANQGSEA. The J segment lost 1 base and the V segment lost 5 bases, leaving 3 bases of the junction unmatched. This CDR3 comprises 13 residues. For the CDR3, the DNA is TGCAGCGTTAGCGGGGGATTCCAAGAGACCCAGTACTTC. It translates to CSVSGGFQETQYF.

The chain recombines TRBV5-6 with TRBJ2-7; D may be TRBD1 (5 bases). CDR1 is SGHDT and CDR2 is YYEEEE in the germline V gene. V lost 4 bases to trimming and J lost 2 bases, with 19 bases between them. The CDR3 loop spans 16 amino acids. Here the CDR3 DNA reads TGTGCCAGCAGCGTACTTCCAGGGCCACCCACCTACGAGCAGTACTTC. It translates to CASSVLPGPPTYEQYF.

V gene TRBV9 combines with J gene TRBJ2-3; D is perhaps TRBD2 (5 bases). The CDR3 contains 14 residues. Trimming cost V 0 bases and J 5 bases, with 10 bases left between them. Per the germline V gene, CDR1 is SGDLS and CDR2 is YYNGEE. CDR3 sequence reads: CASSVEVGRDTQYF. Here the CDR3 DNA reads TGTGCCAGCAGCGTAGAAGTGGGGAGAGATACGCAGTATTTT.

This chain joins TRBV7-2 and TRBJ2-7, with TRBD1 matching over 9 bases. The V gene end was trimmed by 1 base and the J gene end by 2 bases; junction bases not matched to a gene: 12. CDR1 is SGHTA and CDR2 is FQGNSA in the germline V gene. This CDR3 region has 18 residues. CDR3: CASSLGGQGITITYEQYF. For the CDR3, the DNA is TGTGCCAGCAGCTTAGGGGGACAGGGCATTACTATTACCTACGAGCAGTACTTC.

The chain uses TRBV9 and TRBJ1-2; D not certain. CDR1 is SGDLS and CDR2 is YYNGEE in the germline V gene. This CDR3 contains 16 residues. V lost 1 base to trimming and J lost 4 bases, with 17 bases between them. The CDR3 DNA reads TGTGCCAGCAGCGTAAATCAGCCTCATAGGGCCTATGGCTACACCTTC. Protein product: CASSVNQPHRAYGYTF.

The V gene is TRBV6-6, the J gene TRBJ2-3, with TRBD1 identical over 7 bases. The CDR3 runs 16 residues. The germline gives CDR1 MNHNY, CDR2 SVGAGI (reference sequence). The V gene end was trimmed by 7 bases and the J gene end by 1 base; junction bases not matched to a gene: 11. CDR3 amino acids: CASTLSTGARTDTQYF. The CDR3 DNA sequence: TGTGCCAGCACCCTTAGTACAGGGGCGCGCACAGATACGCAGTATTTT.